This TCR beta chain was obtained from a study of T cell clonotyping in hematopoietic cell transplantation. Study observations and caveats: Cells were unsorted, so CD4 and CD8 contributions were not separated.

Sequenced by immunoSEQ multiplex PCR; TCRdb stores in-frame clones only, minus some. The sample has over 25,000 clones, about 80% seen once. The time point here: recipient sample about 28 days before transplant, after cytoreduction. A word on this clone: Its antigen is unidentified.

The V end was cut by 7 bases, the J end by 6 bases, with 20 bases between. The CDR3 has 16 amino acids. Germline CDR1 SGHRS, CDR2 YFSETQ. The V gene is TRBV5-1, the J gene TRBJ1-6, with D possibly being TRBD1 (5 bases). The material was peripheral blood mononuclear cells, obtained before stem cell transplant. This receptor was identified in a woman under 40 with chronic myeloid leukemia. Some clones in this sample may be carry-over from other donors' samples. CDR3 region: CASCNEPGPRNSPLHF. The CDR3 region has the DNA TGCGCCAGCTGCAACGAACCGGGACCGCGTAATTCACCCCTCCACTTT.